Below, 22 T cell receptor beta chains from the same sample are listed, as sequenced in a study of Ad26.COV2.S vaccination and SARS-CoV-2 variants. Only in-frame clones appear in the TCRdb table, and some are missing; sequencing was by immunoSEQ multiplex PCR. The table lists 440,000 or so clones, nearly 90% of them singletons. Sample treatment: 15 to 20 received Ad26.COV2.S at low or high dose, single or two shots; roughly five received placebo; per-sample allocation not given. It was on day 63 after the first vaccine or placebo injection that samples were taken. The sample consisted of peripheral blood, taken in a trial of Ad26.COV2.S vaccine versus placebo. The receptors here all came from a person aged 18-65 years who received the Ad26.COV2.S COVID-19 vaccine or a placebo.

V is TRBV9 and J is TRBJ2-5; D is perhaps TRBD2 (5 bases). The V gene's germline CDR1 is SGDLS and CDR2 YYNGEE. CDR3 length: 16 amino acids. Trimming left V 3 bases short and J 5 bases short, with 20 bases between. The DNA of the CDR3 is TGTGCCAGCAGCGCCGGGGAGCAGGTTTTAGGGGAGACCCAGTACTTC. This encodes CASSAGEQVLGETQYF.

V and J are TRBV28 and TRBJ1-2; a possible D gene is TRBD1 (5 bases). This CDR3 region has 14 residues. The V and J ends lost 5 bases and 8 bases respectively, with 18 bases between them. The germline CDR1 and CDR2 sequences are MDHEN and SYDVKM. CDR3 in amino acids: CASSTQGVIRGYTF. The CDR3 nucleotides are TGTGCCAGCAGTACCCAAGGGGTTATCCGGGGCTACACCTTC.

Worth noting for this clone: The junction departs from the called germline gene at one end, perhaps through a read error. Other DNA sequences within the sample encode an identical CDR3. The chain uses TRBV30 and TRBJ1-2; D unclear. The germline V gene encodes CDR1 GTSNPN and CDR2 SVGIG (reference sequence). The CDR3 has 11 residues. CDR3 in amino acids: CAWLRSYGYTF. The DNA for the CDR3 is TGTGCCTGGTTACGAAGTTATGGCTACACTTTC.

This clone came up once. The chain uses TRBV28 and TRBJ1-6; D is possibly TRBD1 (6 bases). There are 15 residues in the CDR3. Germline CDR1 reads MDHEN; CDR2 reads SYDVKM. V was pared by 4 bases and J by 8 bases, with 15 bases between. CDR3 amino acids: CASSSPQGGDSPLHF. Written as DNA, the CDR3 is TGTGCCAGCAGTTCCCCACAGGGCGGGGATTCACCCCTCCACTTT.

The rearrangement joins TRBV28 to TRBJ2-6, with D unclear. CDR3 length equals 15 residues. CDR1 MDHEN and CDR2 SYDVKM come from the germline V gene. The V and J ends lost 6 bases and 0 bases respectively, with 9 bases between them. CDR3: CASRPFISGANVLTF. CDR3 nucleotides: TGTGCCAGCAGGCCTTTTATCTCTGGGGCCAACGTCCTGACTTTC.

The rearrangement uses TRBV11-2 and TRBJ2-3; D is unclear. CDR3 length: 15 residues. With 1 base removed from V and 0 bases from J, the gap between germline ends came to 8 bases. Germline values: CDR1 SGHAT, CDR2 FQNNGV. Written as DNA, the CDR3 is TGTGCCAGCAGCTTAGGACCCCATAGCACAGATACGCAGTATTTT. Its protein is CASSLGPHSTDTQYF.

The rearrangement links TRBV4-2 to TRBJ1-6; weak D call: TRBD1 (5 bases). Germline V gene lookup returns CDR1 LGHNA and CDR2 YNFKEQ. This CDR3 has 15 residues. Trimming removed 1 base from V and 10 bases from J, with 14 bases in between. CDR3 protein: CASSQVEVGESPLHF. In DNA form, the CDR3 reads TGTGCCAGCAGCCAAGTTGAGGTAGGGGAATCACCCCTCCACTTT.

This sequence joins TRBV7-8 and TRBJ2-5; 7 bases fit TRBD2. Losses at the gene ends were 3 bases for V and 5 bases for J; bases not matched to a gene: 9. There are 15 residues in the CDR3. Germline assignment: CDR1 SGHVS and CDR2 FQNEAQ. CDR3 in amino acids: CASSFLAGERETQYF. CDR3 in DNA: TGTGCCAGCAGCTTCCTCGCGGGAGAGAGGGAGACCCAGTACTTC.

The J gene is TRBJ2-3, the V gene TRBV30, with no clear D. Germline V lookup: CDR1 GTSNPN, CDR2 SVGIG (reference sequence). V shed 3 bases and J shed 5 bases, with 9 bases lying between them. This CDR3 spans 12 amino acids. CDR3 protein: CAWSPPGDTQYF. In DNA, the CDR3 is TGTGCCTGGAGCCCGCCCGGAGATACGCAGTATTTT.

The V call is TRBV19, the J call TRBJ2-4; TRBD1 is a possible D gene (6 bases). Trimming pared 6 bases from V and 0 bases from J, leaving 21 bases between. The CDR3 has 18 residues. Germline V lookup: CDR1 LNHDA, CDR2 SQIVND (reference sequence). The CDR3 reads CASRPMGARGKAKNIQYF. The CDR3 DNA is TGTGCCAGTAGACCGATGGGGGCTAGGGGGAAAGCCAAAAACATTCAGTACTTC.

The CDR3, as DNA: TGTGCCAGCAGCAAGGAGGGGGCTAGCGCCTACGAGCAGTACTTC. Amino acids: CASSKEGASAYEQYF. The gene calls are TRBV3-1 (or the pseudogene TRBV3-2) and TRBJ2-7; tentatively, D is TRBD1 (7 bases). Trimming removed 5 bases from V and 2 bases from J, with 16 bases in between. The CDR3 spans 15 residues. Per germline, CDR1 LGHDT and CDR2 YNNKEL (reference sequence).

This chain connects TRBV10-3 to TRBJ2-2; weak D call: TRBD2 (6 bases). The CDR3 loop spans 14 amino acids. Trimming cost V 8 bases and J 7 bases, with 17 bases left between them. Germline CDR1 is ENHRY and CDR2 is SYGVKD. This chain's CDR3 is CAIAGPHTRGELFF. CDR3 coding DNA: TGTGCCATCGCGGGACCCCACACCCGCGGGGAGCTGTTTTTT.

The gene calls are TRBV7-8 and TRBJ2-3, with TRBD2 identical over 7 bases. The CDR3 covers 14 residues. CDR1 is SGHVS, CDR2 FQNEAQ, per germline. With V trimmed by 6 bases and J by 4 bases, 7 bases remained unmatched. The DNA for the CDR3 is TGTGCCAGCAGAAAAGCGGGAACCCCAGATACGCAGTATTTT. Translating gives CASRKAGTPDTQYF.

The V gene is TRBV21-1, the J gene TRBJ1-5; TRBD1, the D gene given by the table, was not confirmed from the DNA. TRBV21-1 is assigned pseudogene status. The CDR3 loop spans 11 amino acids. The CDR3: CAERDREPQHF. The CDR3 DNA reads as TGTGCCGAACGGGACAGGGAGCCCCAGCATTTT.

The rearrangement links TRBV21-1 to TRBJ2-3. TRBV21-1 corresponds to a pseudogene. The CDR3 is 18 amino acids. The CDR3: CASSKGPEKLYSTDTQYF. The CDR3 DNA follows: TGTGCCAGCAGCAAAGGACCAGAAAAACTCTATAGCACAGATACGCAGTATTTT.

The chain couples TRBV12-5 to TRBJ1-1; unclear D gene. V was trimmed by 1 base and J by 1 base, leaving 7 bases between them. The CDR3 loop spans 14 amino acids. CDR1 and CDR2 from the germline V gene are LGHNT and FRNRAP. The CDR3 DNA follows: TGTGCTAGTGGTTTGGGAGGCCCGAACACTGAAGCTTTCTTT. Its translation is CASGLGGPNTEAFF.

The V call is TRBV29-1, the J call TRBJ2-3; D is unclear. The CDR3 extends over 14 amino acids. The germline gives CDR1 SQVTM, CDR2 ANQGSEA. V lost 5 bases, J lost 1 base, and 13 bases lay in between. This chain's CDR3 is CSVRSVRGTDTQYF. CDR3 nucleotides: TGCAGCGTTAGGTCCGTCCGAGGCACAGATACGCAGTATTTT.

This chain uses TRBV9 with TRBJ1-4, with a weak D call TRBD1 (6 bases). V shed 1 base and J shed 7 bases, with 20 bases lying between them. Germline V gives CDR1 SGDLS, CDR2 YYNGEE. The CDR3 loop spans 17 amino acids. The DNA of the CDR3 is TGTGCCAGCAGCGTATTCCGGGACATGCTCCCATCTGAAAAACTGTTTTTT. Protein sequence: CASSVFRDMLPSEKLFF.

The J gene is TRBJ2-1, the V gene TRBV28, with 8 bases matching TRBD2. This CDR3 has 15 amino acids. Germline CDR1 and CDR2: MDHEN and SYDVKM. The trim removed 4 bases at V and 5 bases at J, leaving 7 bases unmatched. CDR3 in DNA: TGTGCCAGCAGTTCCTATCAGCGGGGGAACAATGAGCAGTTCTTC. Amino acids: CASSSYQRGNNEQFF. The full variable domain, its missing parts supplied by reference TRBV28 and TRBJ2-1, is DVKVTQSSRYLVKRTGEKVFLECVQDMDHENMFWYRQDPGLGLRLIYFSYDVKMKEKGDIPEGYSVSREKKERFSLILESASTNQTSMYLCASSSYQRGNNEQFFGPGTRLTVL.

CDR3 sequence: CASSLTQAGGRSYEQYF. The CDR3 region has the DNA TGTGCCAGCAGCTTAACCCAAGCGGGGGGCCGCTCCTACGAGCAGTACTTC. V is TRBV7-9 and J is TRBJ2-7; 9 bases are a match to TRBD2. Germline V gene data show CDR1 as SEHNR and CDR2 as FQNEAQ (reference sequence). J lost 0 bases, V lost 2 bases, and 8 bases had no gene match. The CDR3 is 17 amino acids.

The V and J genes are TRBV2 and TRBJ1-1, with unresolved D. The CDR3 spans 15 residues. The V end lost 0 bases, the J end lost 7 bases, and 15 bases lay between the germline ends. CDR1 is SNHLY and CDR2 is FYNNEI in the germline V gene. CDR3 sequence reads: CASSEALRPIDEAFF. The CDR3 DNA reads as TGTGCCAGCAGTGAAGCGCTTCGGCCGATAGATGAAGCTTTCTTT.

A few counts support this clone. The V gene is TRBV7-9, the J gene TRBJ1-2; no firm D call. This CDR3 has 14 residues. Germline V CDR1 and CDR2: SEHNR, FQNEAQ (reference sequence). The V and J ends lost 8 bases and 4 bases respectively, with 17 bases between them. CDR3 in amino acids: CASAQESPFYGYTF. The CDR3 DNA follows: TGTGCCAGCGCGCAGGAATCACCTTTCTATGGCTACACCTTC. The whole variable domain, filled in from reference TRBV7-9 and TRBJ1-2, reads DTGVSQNPRHKITKRGQNVTFRCDPISEHNRLYWYRQTLGQGPEFLTYFQNEAQLEKSRLLSDRFSAERPKGSFSTLEIQRTEQGDSAMYLCASAQESPFYGYTFGSGTRLTVV.